The rows below give T cell receptor beta chains drawn from one sample of a study of CD8 T cells in ankylosing spondylitis. TCRdb recomputed calls from the 5' RACE reads with MiXCR, one row per CDR3 protein. This table has a few hundred thousand distinct CDR3 sequences, around 10% appearing once. Sequenced sample: blood, either unsorted or a sorted T cell fraction (not recorded which). Receptors originate from a female donor with ankylosing spondylitis or in good health (not recorded which). CDR3s include the opening cysteine and the closing phenylalanine or tryptophan. Fields, in order: J gene, D gene, V gene, clone size, CDR3 protein, CDR3 DNA. A D gene is named only where the DNA matches it firmly. Clone sizes are given selectively: once, few, many, or a class where the clone is expanded.

TRBJ2-7	TRBD1	TRBV5-6	many	CASSWDREYEQYF	TGTGCCAGCAGCTGGGACAGGGAGTACGAGCAGTACTTC
TRBJ1-1	TRBD1	TRBV10-3	many	CAISAGTGNTEAFF	TGTGCCATCAGTGCTGGGACAGGCAACACTGAAGCTTTCTTT
TRBJ1-4	NA	TRBV7-2	many	CASSRKGSEKLFF	TGTGCCAGCAGCCGGAAGGGGAGCGAAAAACTGTTTTTT
TRBJ1-4	NA	TRBV7-9	NA	CASSPAGQGEKLFF	TGTGCCAGCAGCCCGGCAGGGCAGGGTGAAAAACTGTTTTTT
TRBJ2-7	TRBD1	TRBV29-1	NA	CSVAGTDTYEQYF	TGCAGCGTAGCCGGGACAGATACCTACGAGCAGTACTTC
TRBJ1-6	NA	TRBV6-6	NA	CASRGRANSPLHF	TGTGCCAGCAGGGGCAGGGCTAATTCACCCCTCCACTTT
TRBJ2-7	TRBD2	TRBV7-2	NA	CASSWGLVGEQYF	TGTGCCAGCAGCTGGGGACTAGTGGGCGAGCAGTACTTC
TRBJ1-1	NA	TRBV29-1	once	CSVRTGVSEAFF	TGCAGCGTTAGAACGGGGGTCTCTGAAGCTTTCTTT
TRBJ2-3	TRBD1	TRBV6-1	many	CASSPTGQGTDTQYF	TGTGCCAGCAGCCCCACGGGACAGGGCACAGATACGCAGTATTTT
TRBJ1-2	NA	TRBV5-6	few	CASTAGRGNYGYTF	TGTGCCAGCACCGCCGGTAGAGGCAACTATGGCTACACCTTC
TRBJ1-2	TRBD1	TRBV15	many	CATSNTDRGPYGYTF	TGTGCCACCAGCAATACCGACAGGGGGCCCTATGGCTACACCTTC
TRBJ2-3	NA	TRBV9	many	CASSEESTDTQYF	TGTGCCAGCAGCGAGGAAAGCACAGATACGCAGTATTTT
TRBJ2-4	NA	TRBV24-1	few	CATSEAGSIQYF	TGTGCCACCAGTGAGGCAGGGAGCATTCAGTACTTC
TRBJ2-7	TRBD2	TRBV28	few	CASSSNPRESFMYEQYF	TGTGCCAGCAGTTCCAATCCGCGGGAGTCGTTTATGTACGAGCAGTACTTC
TRBJ2-7	NA	TRBV12-3/TRBV12-4	few	CASSRGPDYEQYF	TGTGCCAGCAGCCGGGGCCCCGACTACGAGCAGTACTTC
TRBJ2-7	NA	TRBV20-1	many	CSARWISYEQYF	TGCAGTGCCCGGTGGATTTCCTACGAGCAGTACTTC
TRBJ2-1	NA	TRBV5-5	few	CASSLEHHGQRLYNEQFF	TGTGCCAGCAGCTTGGAACATCACGGACAGAGATTATACAATGAGCAGTTCTTC
TRBJ2-5	NA	TRBV7-9	few	CASSLVIGPEETQYF	TGTGCCAGCAGCTTAGTCATAGGGCCGGAAGAGACCCAGTACTTC
TRBJ2-2	NA	TRBV9	NA	CASSDGDTNTGELFF	TGTGCCAGCAGCGACGGGGATACGAACACCGGGGAGCTGTTTTTT
TRBJ1-3	NA	TRBV7-2	many	CASSRGGENSGNTIYF	TGTGCCAGCAGCCGGGGGGGGGAAAACTCTGGAAACACCATATATTTT
TRBJ2-1	NA	TRBV10-2	many	CASSESGGPVSYNEQFF	TGCGCCAGCAGTGAGTCAGGGGGTCCAGTCTCCTACAATGAGCAGTTCTTC
TRBJ1-2	TRBD1	TRBV30	NA	CAWSFLTGVGYTF	TGTGCCTGGAGTTTCCTGACAGGGGTTGGCTACACCTTC
TRBJ2-5	NA	TRBV20-1	many	CSAIRRGQETQYF	TGCAGTGCCATAAGAAGGGGCCAAGAGACCCAGTACTTC
TRBJ2-1	NA	TRBV24-1	NA	CATSDFPGNEQFF	TGTGCCACCAGTGATTTCCCCGGCAATGAGCAGTTCTTC
TRBJ2-1	NA	TRBV19	many	CASSVYTGTDNEQFF	TGTGCCAGTAGTGTTTACACCGGGACGGACAATGAGCAGTTCTTC
TRBJ2-2	NA	TRBV20-1	few	CSAPNPGAPDGELFF	TGCAGTGCGCCGAACCCAGGGGCTCCAGACGGGGAGCTGTTTTTT
TRBJ2-2	NA	TRBV20-1	few	CSAFASGATNTGELFF	TGCAGTGCTTTCGCCTCAGGGGCTACGAACACCGGGGAGCTGTTTTTT
TRBJ2-7	TRBD2	TRBV7-2	many	CASSFSGSAYEQYF	TGTGCCAGCAGCTTTAGCGGGAGCGCCTACGAGCAGTACTTC
TRBJ2-7	NA	TRBV20-1	many	CSGRVSYEQYF	TGCAGTGGAAGGGTTTCCTACGAGCAGTACTTC
TRBJ1-5	NA	TRBV6-1	many	CASSPDPLGNQPQHF	TGTGCCAGCAGTCCAGATCCTTTGGGCAATCAGCCCCAGCATTTT
TRBJ2-4	TRBD2	TRBV4-3	many	CASSQGLALAKNIQYF	TGCGCCAGCAGCCAAGGACTAGCCCTAGCCAAAAACATTCAGTACTTC
TRBJ1-2	NA	TRBV27	few	CASSLDRDGGVGYTF	TGTGCCAGCAGTCTGGACCGGGACGGCGGCGTCGGCTACACCTTC
TRBJ2-1	TRBD2	TRBV20-1	many	CSARDRLKGLARNEQFF	TGCAGTGCTAGAGATCGGCTTAAAGGACTAGCGCGCAATGAGCAGTTCTTC
TRBJ1-2	NA	TRBV29-1	NA	CSVSGIDGYTF	TGCAGCGTTTCGGGGATCGATGGCTACACCTTC
TRBJ2-7	TRBD1	TRBV25-1	few	CATAKGQNSYEQYF	TGTGCCACAGCAAAGGGACAGAACTCCTACGAGCAGTACTTC
TRBJ2-1	TRBD2	TRBV12-5	many	CASGLGLAGGGEQFF	TGTGCTAGTGGTTTGGGACTAGCGGGAGGGGGTGAGCAGTTCTTC
TRBJ2-2	NA	TRBV20-1	few	CSATTGRDAGELFF	TGCAGTGCTACTACTGGCAGGGACGCCGGGGAGCTGTTTTTT
TRBJ1-2	NA	TRBV20-1	NA	CSARDKEGPGYGYTF	TGCAGTGCTAGAGATAAAGAGGGGCCGGGGTATGGCTACACCTTC
TRBJ2-5	TRBD1	TRBV5-6	many	CASSFALTGSETQYF	TGTGCCAGCAGCTTCGCCCTGACAGGGTCAGAGACCCAGTACTTC
TRBJ2-1	NA	TRBV5-1	few	CASSPDSSRSYNEQFF	TGCGCCAGCAGCCCCGACTCTTCCCGCTCCTACAATGAGCAGTTCTTC
TRBJ2-7	NA	TRBV11-2	few	CASSLYRIGDGTREQYF	TGTGCCAGCAGCTTATATCGTATAGGGGACGGTACTAGGGAGCAGTACTTC
TRBJ1-1	TRBD1	TRBV5-1	NA	CASSPGQGGGTEAFF	TGCGCCAGCAGCCCGGGACAGGGCGGGGGCACTGAAGCTTTCTTT
TRBJ2-1	NA	TRBV5-1	few	CASTAAGSDEQFF	TGCGCCAGCACAGCGGCGGGGTCCGATGAGCAGTTCTTC
TRBJ2-3	TRBD2	TRBV29-1	NA	CSVSGGTDAQYF	TGCAGCGTTAGCGGGGGCACAGATGCGCAGTATTTT
TRBJ2-3	NA	TRBV15	NA	CATSREGQYRTDTQYF	TGTGCCACCAGCAGAGAAGGGCAGTATAGGACAGATACGCAGTATTTT
TRBJ2-2	TRBD1	TRBV12-3/TRBV12-4	few	CASSHRDSNTGELFF	TGTGCCAGCAGTCACCGGGACAGTAACACCGGGGAGCTGTTTTTT
TRBJ2-3	TRBD2	TRBV5-4	many	CASSDPGLATDTQYF	TGTGCCAGCAGCGACCCGGGACTAGCAACAGATACGCAGTATTTT
TRBJ2-5	TRBD1	TRBV6-2/TRBV6-3	NA	CASSRDRGLETQYF	TGTGCCAGCAGCCGGGACAGGGGGCTAGAGACCCAGTACTTC
TRBJ1-4	NA	TRBV5-1	NA	CASRGWSTNEKLFF	TGCGCCAGCAGGGGCTGGTCAACTAATGAAAAACTGTTTTTT
TRBJ2-7	NA	TRBV7-2	many	CASSVHLLGSYEQYF	TGTGCCAGCAGCGTGCACCTCCTGGGCTCCTACGAGCAGTACTTC
TRBJ2-1	TRBD2	TRBV7-2	NA	CASSFGRGGNEQFF	TGTGCCAGCAGCTTCGGGCGGGGGGGTAATGAGCAGTTCTTC
TRBJ2-3	NA	TRBV5-1	many	CASSFRGTDTDTQYF	TGCGCCAGCAGCTTTAGGGGCACAGACACAGATACGCAGTATTTT
TRBJ1-1	NA	TRBV5-1	few	CASSNLGPNTEAFF	TGCGCCAGCAGCAACCTGGGCCCGAACACTGAAGCTTTCTTT
TRBJ1-6	NA	TRBV3-1	NA	CASSQDGIKDTPLHF	TGTGCCAGCAGCCAAGATGGCATAAAGGATACACCCCTCCACTTT
TRBJ2-7	TRBD2	TRBV29-1	many	CSVELGSGRYEQYF	TGCAGCGTTGAACTGGGTAGCGGGAGGTACGAGCAGTACTTC
TRBJ2-5	NA	TRBV5-1	many	CASSFSGGGEETQYF	TGCGCCAGCAGCTTTTCGGGTGGCGGGGAAGAGACCCAGTACTTC